This TCR beta chain stems from a study of T cells in tuberculosis. This CDR3 has 18 amino acids. CDR1 and CDR2 (germline): KGHSH, LQKENI. The V and J ends lost 1 base and 4 bases, in that order; junction bases with no gene match: 11. Assay: immunoSEQ multiplex PCR; the TCRdb copy retains only in-frame clones and omits some. The sample lists about 43,000 clones; roughly 94% were seen once. Sequencing was carried out using PBMCs. This sequence originates from a donor between 10 and 35 years old with latent tuberculosis or without tuberculosis infection. Some clones in this sample may be carry-over from other donors' samples. The rearrangement links TRBV18 to TRBJ2-7; the match to TRBD2 covers 12 bases. For the CDR3, the DNA is TGTGCCAGCTCACCACGGTTGACTAGCGGGAGACCGCGGTACGAGCAGTACTTC. It specifies CASSPRLTSGRPRYEQYF.